A selection of T cell receptor beta chains follows, all from one sample in a study of blood T cell repertoires in COVID-19. Profiled with immunoSEQ multiplex PCR; TCRdb holds only in-frame clones, not every one. This table holds about 140,000 clones, over 70% found once. The sequenced sample consisted of PBMCs or T cells enriched from blood (not recorded which). The receptors stem from a man aged 65-85 years who had been exposed to COVID-19. Both conserved end residues are part of each CDR3. A D gene is named only where the DNA matches it firmly. Not all rows give a size; the values are once, few, many and, for expanded clones, a class.

D	V	size	J	CDR3	DNA
NA	TRBV30	NA	TRBJ2-1	CAWGLNEQFF	TGTGCCTGGGGCCTGAATGAGCAGTTCTTC
TRBD2	TRBV7-3	few	TRBJ2-2	CASSFFPTSGGPLEETGELFF	TGTGCCAGCAGCTTTTTCCCGACTAGCGGGGGGCCCCTTGAGGAGACCGGGGAGCTGTTTTTT
TRBD1	TRBV28	once	TRBJ2-2	CASSSTGGTGELFF	TGTGCCAGCAGTTCAACAGGGGGCACCGGGGAGCTGTTTTTT
TRBD1	TRBV18	NA	TRBJ2-7	CASSPLDRAEQYF	TGTGCCAGCTCCCCCCTCGACAGGGCCGAGCAGTACTTC
TRBD1	TRBV30	NA	TRBJ1-6	CAWKGQGYSPLHF	TGTGCCTGGAAAGGACAGGGCTATTCACCCCTCCACTTT
TRBD1	TRBV7-2	few	TRBJ1-4	CASSLSGGSEKLFF	TGTGCCAGCAGCTTATCAGGGGGTAGTGAAAAACTGTTTTTT
NA	TRBV19	NA	TRBJ1-5	CASSIAGREQPQHF	TGTGCCAGTAGTATAGCTGGCAGGGAACAGCCCCAGCATTTT
NA	TRBV27	NA	TRBJ1-2	CASSKDRIYGYTF	TGTGCCAGCAGTAAAGACAGGATCTATGGCTACACCTTC
NA	TRBV18	few	TRBJ1-2	CASSPAAGPFNYGYTF	TGTGCCAGCTCACCAGCCGCGGGCCCCTTTAACTATGGCTACACCTTC
NA	TRBV2	NA	TRBJ2-7	CASSKQGGDEQYF	TGTGCCAGCAGTAAACAGGGGGGGGACGAGCAGTACTTC
TRBD1	TRBV6-5	NA	TRBJ2-1	CASRTAGGAYNEQFF	TGTGCCAGCAGAACCGCAGGGGGCGCCTACAATGAGCAGTTCTTC
NA	TRBV12-3/TRBV12-4	NA	TRBJ1-1	CASSPDTEAFF	TGTGCCAGCAGTCCTGACACTGAAGCTTTCTTT
NA	TRBV7-6	few	TRBJ2-2	CASSSYQPTGELFF	TGTGCCAGCAGCTCCTATCAACCCACCGGGGAGCTGTTTTTT
NA	TRBV18	once	TRBJ2-1	CASSLWTLSYNEQFF	TGTGCCAGCTCACTCTGGACACTCTCCTACAATGAGCAGTTCTTC
NA	TRBV6-5	NA	TRBJ1-1	CASNGVFDTEAFF	TGTGCCAGCAACGGAGTCTTTGACACTGAAGCTTTCTTT
NA	TRBV4-1	once	TRBJ1-1	CASSQGESGTEAFF	TGCGCCAGCAGCCAAGGAGAGAGCGGCACTGAAGCTTTCTTT
NA	TRBV21-1	NA	TRBJ2-3	CASSKAGDTDTQYF	TGTGCCAGCAGCAAGGCAGGTGACACAGATACGCAGTATTTT
TRBD1	TRBV7-2	NA	TRBJ2-7	CASSLASPGQGVEQYF	TGTGCCAGCAGCTTAGCTTCCCCGGGACAGGGGGTCGAGCAGTACTTC
NA	TRBV21-1	NA	TRBJ1-5	CASSVKAGQGANQPQHF	TGTGCCAGCAGCGTCAAAGCGGGGCAGGGGGCAAATCAGCCCCAGCATTTT
TRBD2	TRBV6-7	many	TRBJ2-2	CASRQGGEREGLENTGELFF	TGTGCCAGCCGGCAGGGGGGCGAGCGGGAGGGCCTGGAGAACACCGGGGAGCTGTTTTTT
TRBD1	TRBV30	NA	TRBJ1-5	CAWSVTGANQPQHF	TGTGCCTGGAGTGTGACAGGGGCAAATCAGCCCCAGCATTTT
TRBD2	TRBV3-1/TRBV3-2	NA	TRBJ2-2	CASSTGGTNTGELFF	TGTGCCAGCAGCACGGGGGGTACGAACACCGGGGAGCTGTTTTTT
NA	TRBV12-5	once	TRBJ2-2	CASGAQGTGELFF	TGTGCTAGTGGTGCCCAGGGGACCGGGGAGCTGTTTTTT
TRBD1	TRBV4-1	NA	TRBJ1-5	CASSQDIAGDRVSQPQHF	TGCGCCAGCAGCCAAGATATTGCCGGGGACAGGGTAAGTCAGCCCCAGCATTTT
TRBD1	TRBV6-1	few	TRBJ2-1	CASSEGAGGSYNEQFF	TGTGCCAGCAGTGAAGGGGCAGGGGGATCCTACAATGAGCAGTTCTTC
NA	TRBV7-9	NA	TRBJ1-1	CASSSRGNTEAFF	TGTGCCAGCAGTTCCCGGGGGAACACTGAAGCTTTCTTT
TRBD1	TRBV11-2	few	TRBJ2-2	CASSLGRGTGRTGELFF	TGTGCCAGCAGCTTGGGCCGAGGGACAGGGAGAACCGGGGAGCTGTTTTTT
NA	TRBV2	NA	TRBJ1-1	CASSVGLLNTEAFF	TGTGCCAGCAGTGTGGGACTGTTGAACACTGAAGCTTTCTTT
NA	TRBV28	NA	TRBJ2-7	CASSLMYSLYEQYF	TGTGCCAGCAGTTTAATGTATAGCCTCTACGAGCAGTACTTC
TRBD1	TRBV2	once	TRBJ1-2	CASSGTGLYGYTF	TGTGCCAGCAGCGGGACAGGGCTCTATGGCTACACCTTC
TRBD1	TRBV28	once	TRBJ1-2	CASSGTGSNYGYTF	TGTGCCAGCAGTGGGACAGGTTCTAACTATGGCTACACCTTC
TRBD1	TRBV4-1	NA	TRBJ2-7	CASSRGGTGEEQYF	TGCGCCAGCAGCCGAGGGGGGACAGGGGAAGAGCAGTACTTC
TRBD1	TRBV3-1/TRBV3-2	NA	TRBJ2-3	CASRPRQGAPSTDTQYF	TGTGCCAGCAGACCCAGACAGGGGGCCCCAAGCACAGATACGCAGTATTTT
NA	TRBV19	once	TRBJ1-6	CASSTDDNSPLHF	TGTGCCAGTAGCACAGACGACAATTCACCCCTCCACTTT
NA	TRBV9	NA	TRBJ1-3	CASSIDAGTLLSGNTIYF	TGTGCCAGCAGCATTGATGCCGGGACACTACTCTCTGGAAACACCATATATTTT
NA	TRBV7-9	NA	TRBJ1-5	CASSLDRAFNQPQHF	TGTGCCAGCAGCTTAGACAGGGCCTTCAATCAGCCCCAGCATTTT
TRBD1	TRBV10-2	NA	TRBJ2-7	CASSRPGQGSNEQYF	TGCGCCAGCAGTCGACCGGGACAGGGAAGCAACGAGCAGTACTTC
NA	TRBV20-1	NA	TRBJ2-5	CSAPPRETQYF	TGCAGTGCTCCACCGCGGGAGACCCAGTACTTC
NA	TRBV2	NA	TRBJ2-7	CASSDQGQEQYF	TGTGCCAGCAGTGACCAGGGTCAGGAGCAGTACTTC
NA	TRBV11-3	NA	TRBJ2-1	CASSLEGVGGLEQFF	TGTGCCAGCAGTCTAGAGGGAGTAGGGGGTCTGGAGCAGTTCTTC
TRBD1	TRBV30	NA	TRBJ1-5	CAWNRGGNQPQHF	TGTGCCTGGAACAGGGGTGGCAATCAGCCCCAGCATTTT
TRBD2	TRBV5-1	NA	TRBJ2-3	CASRVDGAGAGDTQYF	TGCGCCAGCCGCGTGGATGGAGCGGGGGCCGGGGATACGCAGTATTTT
TRBD1	TRBV27	NA	TRBJ1-1	CASIPGTGMNTEAFF	TGTGCCAGCATTCCCGGGACAGGGATGAACACTGAAGCTTTCTTT
NA	TRBV5-1	NA	TRBJ1-1	CASGETGFSTEAFF	TGCGCCAGTGGAGAAACAGGGTTCTCCACTGAAGCTTTCTTT
NA	TRBV30	NA	TRBJ1-5	CASSESLSNQPQHF	TGTGCCTCCTCTGAGAGCCTTAGCAATCAGCCCCAGCATTTT
TRBD2	TRBV6-5	NA	TRBJ2-7	CASSLTSAAFLQYF	TGTGCCAGCAGTTTGACTAGCGCGGCTTTCTTGCAGTACTTC
TRBD1	TRBV12-5	NA	TRBJ2-7	CASGLTGAHEQYF	TGTGCTAGTGGTTTGACAGGGGCCCACGAGCAGTACTTC
TRBD1	TRBV5-4	NA	TRBJ1-4	CASSRWTGGVIGEKLFF	TGTGCCAGCAGCAGATGGACAGGGGGAGTTATTGGTGAAAAACTGTTTTTT
TRBD1	TRBV3-1/TRBV3-2	NA	TRBJ1-2	CASSQDHRGNYGYTF	TGTGCCAGCAGCCAAGACCACAGGGGAAACTATGGCTACACCTTC
TRBD2	TRBV5-1	NA	TRBJ2-3	CASRQGLADPTDTQYF	TGCGCCAGCAGGCAAGGACTAGCGGACCCCACAGATACGCAGTATTTT
TRBD1	TRBV11-2	once	TRBJ2-2	CASSFRGYGELFF	TGTGCCAGCAGCTTCAGGGGGTACGGGGAGCTGTTTTTT